Listed below are T cell receptor beta chains from one sample, sequenced in a study of post-analysis software for immune sequencing data. TCRdb re-called the PCR reads with MiXCR, one entry per CDR3 protein. Of 750,000 to 950,000 distinct CDR3 sequences detected, approximately 53% appear once; the ten largest clones hold 4% to 5.5%. Sequenced: blood. Every receptor here comes from a girl under 18 with multiple sclerosis. Each CDR3 is given with its conserved first and last residue. D genes are given only for firm matches. Clone size is given for some rows only: seen once, a few or many times, or a class if the clone is expanded.

>TRBV6-5|-|TRBJ2-4|-
TGTGCCAGCAGTTTACAGGGCGGTGCTATAGCCAAAAACATTCAGTACTTC
CASSLQGGAIAKNIQYF
>TRBV5-1|TRBD1|TRBJ1-2|-
TGCGCCAGCAGCCCGGACAGGTTGAGCTATGGCTACACCTTC
CASSPDRLSYGYTF
>TRBV20-1|TRBD1|TRBJ2-1|once
TGCAGTGCTGACGGACAGGGGTCCCCGCGGGGGCATGAGCAGTTCTTC
CSADGQGSPRGHEQFF
>TRBV5-5|-|TRBJ2-3|few
TGTGCCAGCAGCTTGGTAGGGCCGGCTGTGAATACGCAGTATTTT
CASSLVGPAVNTQYF
>TRBV7-8|-|TRBJ2-5|once
TGTGCCAGCAGCCTCAACGGACGGAACCAAGAGACCCAGTACTTC
CASSLNGRNQETQYF
>TRBV2|-|TRBJ2-7|-
TGTGCCAGCAGTGAAGTGGACAGTTTTCTCTCCTACGAGCAGTACTTC
CASSEVDSFLSYEQYF
>TRBV7-2|TRBD2|TRBJ2-7|-
TGTGCCAGCAGCTATAGCGGGGGGGCCTCCTCCTACGAGCAGTACTTC
CASSYSGGASSYEQYF
>TRBV6-5|-|TRBJ1-1|-
TGTGCCAGCAGCTCCAAGGTATCGGGCTGGACTGAAGCTTTCTTT
CASSSKVSGWTEAFF
>TRBV12-5|-|TRBJ1-1|-
TGTGCTAGTGGCCCTTCGCCGGGGACCAACACTGAAGCTTTCTTT
CASGPSPGTNTEAFF
>TRBV12-3/TRBV12-4|TRBD1|TRBJ2-3|-
TGTGCCAGCAGTGATCCCGGGACAGGGACAACAGATACGCAGTATTTT
CASSDPGTGTTDTQYF
>TRBV9|-|TRBJ2-4|few
TGTGCCAGCAGCGTAGGTTCCAGTAAAGAAAACATTCAGTACTTC
CASSVGSSKENIQYF
>TRBV20-1|-|TRBJ2-1|few
TGCAGTGCTGCGGGCGCTAGATCATATGAGCAGTTCTTC
CSAAGARSYEQFF
>TRBV4-1|TRBD1|TRBJ1-2|-
TGCGCCAGCAGCCCACAGGGGGGAAAATATGGCTACACCTTC
CASSPQGGKYGYTF
>TRBV18|-|TRBJ2-4|few
TGTGCCAGCTCACCACAACCAGAAGCCAAAAACATTCAGTACTTC
CASSPQPEAKNIQYF
>TRBV5-1|-|TRBJ2-1|-
TGCGCCAGCAGCCTGACTCAGGGGCTCAGGGGCAATGAGCAGTTCTTC
CASSLTQGLRGNEQFF
>TRBV24-1|TRBD1|TRBJ2-1|-
TGTGCCACCAGTGACCGTTCCGGGACAGGACGCAATGAGCAGTTCTTC
CATSDRSGTGRNEQFF
>TRBV7-6|TRBD1|TRBJ2-6|-
TGTGCCAGCAGCATAATCAACGGGGGACAGGCAAAGTCATATAGCTCTGGGGCCAACGTCCTGACTTTC
CASSIINGGQAKSYSSGANVLTF
>TRBV10-3|TRBD2|TRBJ2-5|-
TGTGCCATCAGACCGGGACTAGGCGACCTGGAGACCCAGTACTTC
CAIRPGLGDLETQYF
>TRBV15|-|TRBJ2-7|-
TGTGCCACCAGCAGAGATTGGAAACTAGTTTCCTACGAGCAGTACTTC
CATSRDWKLVSYEQYF
>TRBV20-1|TRBD2|TRBJ2-1|-
TGCAGTGCTAGAGATTTCGGGGGAACTAGCGGGGGTTACAATGAGCAGTTCTTC
CSARDFGGTSGGYNEQFF
>TRBV29-1|-|TRBJ1-2|-
TGCAGCGTTGAAGATCTTGCAGGGACCTATGGCTACACCTTC
CSVEDLAGTYGYTF
>TRBV29-1|TRBD2|TRBJ2-7|-
TGCAGCGTTGAAGGTTTCAGCGGGGGACGCGGTGACGAGCAGTACTTC
CSVEGFSGGRGDEQYF
>TRBV7-9|-|TRBJ2-7|-
TGTGCCAGCAGCACGGACATGTACAATGAGCAGTACTTC
CASSTDMYNEQYF
>TRBV5-1|TRBD1|TRBJ2-7|-
TGCGCCAGCAGCTTTAGGCAGGGGGCGATTAGCGAGCAGTACTTC
CASSFRQGAISEQYF
>TRBV5-6|-|TRBJ2-3|few
TGTGCCAGCAGGACTTACACAGATACGCAGTATTTT
CASRTYTDTQYF
>TRBV20-1|-|TRBJ2-7|-
TGCAGTGCTACCCCCTGGGGGTCAGGGGGGCTTAACGAGCAGTACTTC
CSATPWGSGGLNEQYF
>TRBV4-1|TRBD1|TRBJ2-7|-
TGCGCCAGCAGCCCCGGTCCCGGGACAGGGGACGTCCTCCGTTACGAGCAGTACTTC
CASSPGPGTGDVLRYEQYF
>TRBV20-1|TRBD1|TRBJ1-2|few
TGCAGTGCTAGTTGGGACAGGACCTCATATGGCTACACCTTC
CSASWDRTSYGYTF
>TRBV7-9|TRBD2|TRBJ2-1|-
TGTGCCAGCAGCTGGGGGCGAGCTAGCGGGAGGCCTTCCTACAATGAGCAGTTCTTC
CASSWGRASGRPSYNEQFF
>TRBV6-4|TRBD1|TRBJ1-2|-
TGTGCCAGCAGTCCCGACATTCAGGGGGACTATGGCTACACCTTC
CASSPDIQGDYGYTF
>TRBV20-1|TRBD2|TRBJ2-1|-
TGCAGTGCTAGATCCCCGGGACTAGTAGGAGTCGATGAGCAGTTCTTC
CSARSPGLVGVDEQFF
>TRBV25-1|-|TRBJ2-7|-
TGTGCCAGCAGTAGGTCCGATTCCTACGAGCAGTACTTC
CASSRSDSYEQYF
>TRBV7-2|-|TRBJ2-3|few
TGTGCCAGCAGCTATCAGGGGCCGGCTAGCACAGATACGCAGTATTTT
CASSYQGPASTDTQYF
>TRBV4-1|TRBD2|TRBJ2-7|-
TGCGCCAGCAGCCAGAGTTGGACTAGCGGCTCCTACGAGCAGTACTTC
CASSQSWTSGSYEQYF
>TRBV11-1|TRBD2|TRBJ2-1|-
TGTGCCAGCAGCTTAGCGCTGGGACTAGCGGTTTACAATGAGCAGTTCTTC
CASSLALGLAVYNEQFF
>TRBV5-1|-|TRBJ2-3|few
TGCGCCAGCAGCTTGGACAGTCACACAGATACGCAGTATTTT
CASSLDSHTDTQYF
>TRBV14|-|TRBJ1-6|once
TGTGCCAGCAGCCAACGACGGGGCTATAATTCACCCCTCCACTTT
CASSQRRGYNSPLHF
>TRBV29-1|TRBD2|TRBJ2-5|few
TGCAGCGCCGCCAGGCGGGGGGCTTGGGAGACCCAGTACTTC
CSAARRGAWETQYF
>TRBV7-2|-|TRBJ1-4|-
TGTGCCAGCAGCCTCTCCGGGGCATTTGTTGAAAAACTGTTTTTT
CASSLSGAFVEKLFF
>TRBV20-1|TRBD1|TRBJ2-7|-
TGCAGTGCTCCAATCCCCGGGACAGGGTCCCACGAGCAGTACTTC
CSAPIPGTGSHEQYF
>TRBV6-5|-|TRBJ2-7|few
TGTGCCAGCAGTACAAACCCGGGACCAAGCTACGAGCAGTACTTC
CASSTNPGPSYEQYF
>TRBV7-3|-|TRBJ2-2|-
TGTGCCAGCAGCGCGGACGGTGCGAACACCGGGGAGCTGTTTTTT
CASSADGANTGELFF
>TRBV5-5|TRBD1|TRBJ2-3|-
TGTGCCAGCAGCTTGGCGCAGGGGGCGACAGATACGCAGTATTTT
CASSLAQGATDTQYF
>TRBV20-1|TRBD1|TRBJ1-2|-
TGCAGTGCTACGAATTACGGACAGGGGATTAACTATGGCTACACCTTC
CSATNYGQGINYGYTF
>TRBV6-5|-|TRBJ2-7|few
TGTGCCAGCAGTTACTCCCGCGGAGGGGGCTACGAGCAGTACTTC
CASSYSRGGGYEQYF
>TRBV2|TRBD2|TRBJ2-7|-
TGTGCCAGCAGTGAGGGCCTAGCGGGAGGGGGTAACTACTACGAGCAGTACTTC
CASSEGLAGGGNYYEQYF
>TRBV20-1|-|TRBJ1-5|-
TGCAGTGCTAGAGATGGGCAGGGTGGGCAGCCCCAGCATTTT
CSARDGQGGQPQHF
>TRBV12-3/TRBV12-4|TRBD2|TRBJ2-1|-
TGTGCCAGCACAGAACTAGCGGCCAATGAGCAGTTCTTC
CASTELAANEQFF
>TRBV7-9|TRBD2|TRBJ2-7|-
TGTGCCAGCAGTTTAGGATCCGGACTAGCGGAGTACGAGCAGTACTTC
CASSLGSGLAEYEQYF